This TCR beta chain was profiled in a study of cytomegalovirus exposure and HLA in healthy donors. Study outcomes and limitations: The majority of TCR sequences were rare, yet some public TCRs appeared in many donors. Apparent HLA restriction characterized most CMV-associated TCR beta chains in a later analysis. As was reported, the HLA-A and HLA-B alleles of most subjects were accurately predicted from TCR beta sequences.

The PCR had 60 Vbeta and 13 Jbeta primers. The method was immunoSEQ multiplex PCR; TCRdb's version includes in-frame clones alone and lacks a portion of them. The sample lists 130,000 to 150,000 clones; 79% were seen once. Trimming removed 10 bases from V and 2 bases from J, with 13 bases in between. The germline gives CDR1 MNHNY, CDR2 SVGAGI (reference sequence). This CDR3 is built from 13 residues. In regard to this clone: Its target is not known.

The sequence was collected from a man aged 18 to 30 in good health and CMV-seronegative. The specimen was PBMCs. V gene TRBV6-6 combines with J gene TRBJ2-3; the D gene is possibly TRBD1 (6 bases). The CDR3 loop is CAINREYTDTQYF. In DNA form, the CDR3 reads TGTGCCATCAACAGGGAATACACAGATACGCAGTATTTT.